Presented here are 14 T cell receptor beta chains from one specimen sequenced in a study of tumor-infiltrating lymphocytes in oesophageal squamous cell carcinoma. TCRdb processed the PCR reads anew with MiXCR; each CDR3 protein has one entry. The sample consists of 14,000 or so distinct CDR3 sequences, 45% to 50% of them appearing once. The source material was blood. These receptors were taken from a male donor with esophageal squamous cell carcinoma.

For the CDR3, the DNA is TGTGCCAGCAGCGCCGGACAGGGGGCGATCTCTGAGCAGTTCTTC. It is translated as CASSAGQGAISEQFF. The chain employs TRBV7-3 and TRBJ2-7, with 11 bases identical to TRBD1. The J call may be wrong; the DNA end is better matched by TRBJ2-1. CDR1 and CDR2 from the germline V gene are SGHTA and FQGTGA. The CDR3 length is 15 residues.

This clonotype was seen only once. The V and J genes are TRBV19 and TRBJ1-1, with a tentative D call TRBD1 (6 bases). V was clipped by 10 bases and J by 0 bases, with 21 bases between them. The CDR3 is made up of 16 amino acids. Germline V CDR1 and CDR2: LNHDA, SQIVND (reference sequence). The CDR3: CATSKGGLWMNTEAFF. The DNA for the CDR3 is TGTGCCACCTCCAAAGGGGGGCTGTGGATGAACACTGAAGCTTTCTTT.

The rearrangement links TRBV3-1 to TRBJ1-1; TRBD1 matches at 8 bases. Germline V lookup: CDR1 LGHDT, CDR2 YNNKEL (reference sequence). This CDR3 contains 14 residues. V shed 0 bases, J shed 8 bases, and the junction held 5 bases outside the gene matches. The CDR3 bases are TGTGCCAGCAGCCAAGACTTGGCAGGGGGCGAAGCTTTCTTT. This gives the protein CASSQDLAGGEAFF. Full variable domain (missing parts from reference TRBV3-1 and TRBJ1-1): DTAVSQTPKYLVTQMGNDKSIKCEQNLGHDTMYWYKQDSKKFLKIMFSYNNKELIINETVPNRFSPKSPDKAHLNLHINSLELGDSAVYFCASSQDLAGGEAFFGQGTRLTVV.

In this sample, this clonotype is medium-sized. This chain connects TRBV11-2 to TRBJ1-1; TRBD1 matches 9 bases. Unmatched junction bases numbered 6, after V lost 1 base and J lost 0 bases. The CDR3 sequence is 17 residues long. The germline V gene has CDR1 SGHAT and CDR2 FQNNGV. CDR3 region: CASSLVRQGVMNTEAFF. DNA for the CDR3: TGTGCCAGCAGCTTAGTCCGACAGGGGGTGATGAACACTGAAGCTTTCTTT.

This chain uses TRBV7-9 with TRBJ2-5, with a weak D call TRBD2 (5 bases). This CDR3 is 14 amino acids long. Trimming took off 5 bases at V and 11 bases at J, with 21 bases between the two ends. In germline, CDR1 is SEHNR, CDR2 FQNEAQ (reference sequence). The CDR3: CASSQQLVLLEQYF. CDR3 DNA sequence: TGTGCCAGCAGCCAACAACTAGTTCTACTTGAGCAGTACTTC.

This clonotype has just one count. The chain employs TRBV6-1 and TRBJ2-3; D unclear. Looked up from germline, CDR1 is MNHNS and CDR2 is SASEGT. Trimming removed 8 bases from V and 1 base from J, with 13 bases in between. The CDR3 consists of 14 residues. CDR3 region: CASGRLVGTDTQYF. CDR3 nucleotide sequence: TGTGCCAGCGGTCGGCTAGTTGGCACAGATACGCAGTATTTT.

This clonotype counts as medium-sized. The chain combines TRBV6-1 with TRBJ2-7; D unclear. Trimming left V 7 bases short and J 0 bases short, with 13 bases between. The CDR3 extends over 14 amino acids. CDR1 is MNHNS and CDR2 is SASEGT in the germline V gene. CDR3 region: CASNTESSSYEQYF. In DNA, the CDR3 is TGTGCCAGCAACACGGAATCAAGCTCCTACGAGCAGTACTTC.

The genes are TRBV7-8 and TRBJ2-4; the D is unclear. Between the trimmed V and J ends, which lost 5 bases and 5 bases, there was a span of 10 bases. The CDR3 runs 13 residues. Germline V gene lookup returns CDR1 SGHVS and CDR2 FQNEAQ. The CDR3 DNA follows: TGTGCCAGCAGCACCGAGGACCAAAACATTCAGTACTTC. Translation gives CASSTEDQNIQYF.

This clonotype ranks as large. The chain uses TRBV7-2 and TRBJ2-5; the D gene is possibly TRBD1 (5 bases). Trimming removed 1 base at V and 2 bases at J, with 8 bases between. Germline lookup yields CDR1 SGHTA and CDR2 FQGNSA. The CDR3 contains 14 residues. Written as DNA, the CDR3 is TGTGCCAGCAGCTTAGGACAGAGACAAGAGACCCAGTACTTC. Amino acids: CASSLGQRQETQYF.

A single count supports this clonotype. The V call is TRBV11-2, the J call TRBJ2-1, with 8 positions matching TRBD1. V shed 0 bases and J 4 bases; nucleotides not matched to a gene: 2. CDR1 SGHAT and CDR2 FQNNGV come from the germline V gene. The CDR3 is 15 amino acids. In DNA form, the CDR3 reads TGTGCCAGCAGCTTAGAACAGGGGGGTTACAATGAGCAGTTCTTC. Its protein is CASSLEQGGYNEQFF.

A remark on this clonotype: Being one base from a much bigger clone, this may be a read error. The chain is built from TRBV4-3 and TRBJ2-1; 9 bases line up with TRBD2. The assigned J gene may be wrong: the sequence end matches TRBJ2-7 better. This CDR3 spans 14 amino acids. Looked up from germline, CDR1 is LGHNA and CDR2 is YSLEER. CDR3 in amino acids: CASSQTSGHNEQYF. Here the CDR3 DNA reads TGCGCCAGCAGCCAAACTAGCGGGCACAATGAGCAGTACTTC.

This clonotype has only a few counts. CDR3 sequence reads: CASSFPGLAGGETQYF. CDR3 coding DNA: TGTGCCAGCAGCTTCCCGGGACTAGCGGGAGGAGAGACCCAGTACTTC. This chain joins TRBV7-8 and TRBJ2-7; the match to TRBD2 covers 15 bases. The J call is doubtful: the DNA matches TRBJ2-5 better. Germline V gives CDR1 SGHVS, CDR2 FQNEAQ. The CDR3 has 16 residues.

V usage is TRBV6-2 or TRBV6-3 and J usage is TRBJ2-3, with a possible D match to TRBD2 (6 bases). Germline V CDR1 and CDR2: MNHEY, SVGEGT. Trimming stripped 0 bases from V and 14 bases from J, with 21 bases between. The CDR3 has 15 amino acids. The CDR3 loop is CASSYSQGGGGELYF. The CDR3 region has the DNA TGTGCCAGCAGTTACTCCCAGGGCGGAGGCGGGGAGCTGTATTTT.

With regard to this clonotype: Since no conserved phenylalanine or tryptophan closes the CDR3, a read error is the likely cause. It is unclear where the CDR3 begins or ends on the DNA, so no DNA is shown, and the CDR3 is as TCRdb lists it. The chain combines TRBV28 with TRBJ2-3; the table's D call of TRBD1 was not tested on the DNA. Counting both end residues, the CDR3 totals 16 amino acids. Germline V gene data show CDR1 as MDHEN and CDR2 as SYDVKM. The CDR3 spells CASRDRVGLITLHFGN.